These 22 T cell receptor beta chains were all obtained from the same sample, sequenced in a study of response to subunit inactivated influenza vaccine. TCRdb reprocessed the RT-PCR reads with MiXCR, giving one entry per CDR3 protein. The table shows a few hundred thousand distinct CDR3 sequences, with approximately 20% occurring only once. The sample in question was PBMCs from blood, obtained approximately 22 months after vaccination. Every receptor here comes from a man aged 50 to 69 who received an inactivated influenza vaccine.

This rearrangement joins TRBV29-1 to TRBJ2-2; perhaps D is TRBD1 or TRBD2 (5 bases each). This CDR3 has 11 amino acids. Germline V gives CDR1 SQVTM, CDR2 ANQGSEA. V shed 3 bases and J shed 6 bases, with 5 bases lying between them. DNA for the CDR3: TGCAGCGTTGAGGGGGCCGGGGAGCTGTTTTTT. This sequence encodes CSVEGAGELFF.

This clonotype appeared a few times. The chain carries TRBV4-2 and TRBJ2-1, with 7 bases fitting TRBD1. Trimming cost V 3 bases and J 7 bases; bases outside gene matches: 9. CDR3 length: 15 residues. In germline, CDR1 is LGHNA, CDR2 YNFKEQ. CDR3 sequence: CASSQNRGVENEQFF. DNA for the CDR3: TGTGCCAGCAGCCAGAACAGGGGTGTGGAAAATGAGCAGTTCTTC.

This chain's CDR3 is CASSLRGRVPEAFF. The CDR3 coding sequence is TGTGCCAGCAGTTTAAGAGGCAGGGTCCCTGAAGCTTTCTTT. The gene calls are TRBV12-3 or TRBV12-4 and TRBJ1-1, with a tentative D call TRBD1 (5 bases). This CDR3 has 14 amino acids. V lost 2 bases and J 6 bases, leaving 13 bases between the germline ends.

CDR3 amino acids: CSVAGEGYTF. The DNA for the CDR3 is TGCAGCGTTGCCGGGGAAGGCTACACCTTC. This chain joins TRBV29-1 and TRBJ1-2; D not certain. Germline V gene lookup returns CDR1 SQVTM and CDR2 ANQGSEA. Between the trimmed V and J ends, which lost 4 bases and 8 bases, there was a span of 8 bases. The length of the CDR3 is 10 residues. Using reference TRBV29-1 and TRBJ1-2 for the parts outside the CDR3, the full variable domain is SAVISQKPSRDICQRGTSLTIQCQVDSQVTMMFWYRQQPGQSLTLIATANQGSEATYESGFVIDKFPISRPNLTFSTLTVSNMSPEDSSIYLCSVAGEGYTFGSGTRLTVV.

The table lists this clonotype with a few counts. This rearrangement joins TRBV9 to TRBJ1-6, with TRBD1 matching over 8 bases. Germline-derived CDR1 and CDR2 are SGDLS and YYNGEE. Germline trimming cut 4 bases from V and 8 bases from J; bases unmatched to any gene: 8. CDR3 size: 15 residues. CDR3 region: CASSHQGQADSPLHF. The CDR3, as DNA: TGTGCCAGCAGCCACCAGGGACAGGCGGATTCACCCCTCCACTTT.

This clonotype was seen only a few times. DNA for the CDR3: TGTGCCAGCAGCCGAGGGGACCGGGCTAACTATGGCTACACCTTC. This sequence encodes CASSRGDRANYGYTF. The rearrangement joins TRBV3-1 to TRBJ1-2; D is perhaps TRBD1 (5 bases). The V gene's germline CDR1 is LGHDT and CDR2 YNNKEL (reference sequence). This CDR3 comprises 15 residues. V was trimmed by 4 bases and J by 0 bases, leaving 12 bases between them.

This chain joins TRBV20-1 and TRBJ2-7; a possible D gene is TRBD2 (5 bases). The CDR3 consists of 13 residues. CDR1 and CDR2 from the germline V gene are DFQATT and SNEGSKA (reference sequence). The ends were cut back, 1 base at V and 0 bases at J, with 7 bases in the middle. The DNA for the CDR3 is TGCAGTGCTAGAGGGAGGAGCTCCTACGAGCAGTACTTC. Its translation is CSARGRSSYEQYF.

CDR3: CASSLSPDRAWNEQFF. The CDR3 region has the DNA TGTGCCAGCAGTTTATCCCCGGACAGGGCTTGGAATGAGCAGTTCTTC. The chain uses TRBV12-3 or TRBV12-4 and TRBJ2-1; 8 bases are shared with TRBD1. V trimming: 2 bases; J trimming: 7 bases; junction bases outside the gene matches: 10. CDR3 size: 16 residues.

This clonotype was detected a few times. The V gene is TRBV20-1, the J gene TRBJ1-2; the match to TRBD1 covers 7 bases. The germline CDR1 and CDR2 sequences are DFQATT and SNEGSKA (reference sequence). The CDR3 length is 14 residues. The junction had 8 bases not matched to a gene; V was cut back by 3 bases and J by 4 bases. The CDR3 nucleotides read TGCAGTGCTAGGGAGACAGGGTATGGCTATGGCTACACCTTC. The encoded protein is CSARETGYGYGYTF.

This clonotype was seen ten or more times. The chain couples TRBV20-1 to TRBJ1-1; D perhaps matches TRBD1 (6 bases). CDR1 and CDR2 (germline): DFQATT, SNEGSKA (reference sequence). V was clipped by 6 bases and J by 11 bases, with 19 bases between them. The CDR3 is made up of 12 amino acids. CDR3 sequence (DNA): TGCAGTGCCCGGGACACGGATTCTAGGGCTTTCTTT. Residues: CSARDTDSRAFF.

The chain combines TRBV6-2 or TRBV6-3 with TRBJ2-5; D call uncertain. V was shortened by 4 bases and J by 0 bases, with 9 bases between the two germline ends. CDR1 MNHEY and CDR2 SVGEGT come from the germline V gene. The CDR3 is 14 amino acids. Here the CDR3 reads CASSSYHYQETQYF. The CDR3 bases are TGTGCCAGCAGTTCCTACCATTACCAAGAGACCCAGTACTTC.

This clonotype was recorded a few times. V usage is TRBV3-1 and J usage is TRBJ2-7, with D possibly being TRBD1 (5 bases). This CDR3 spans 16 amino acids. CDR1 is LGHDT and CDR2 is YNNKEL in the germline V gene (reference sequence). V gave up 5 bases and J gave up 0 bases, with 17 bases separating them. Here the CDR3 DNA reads TGTGCCAGCAGCAGCGAAACAGGAGATAGCTCCTACGAGCAGTACTTC. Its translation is CASSSETGDSSYEQYF.

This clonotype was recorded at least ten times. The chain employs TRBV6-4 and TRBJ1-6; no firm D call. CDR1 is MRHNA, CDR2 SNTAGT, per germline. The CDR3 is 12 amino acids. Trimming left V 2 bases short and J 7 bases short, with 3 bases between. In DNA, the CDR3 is TGTGCCAGCAGTGACGGAAATTCACCCCTCCACTTT. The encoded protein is CASSDGNSPLHF.

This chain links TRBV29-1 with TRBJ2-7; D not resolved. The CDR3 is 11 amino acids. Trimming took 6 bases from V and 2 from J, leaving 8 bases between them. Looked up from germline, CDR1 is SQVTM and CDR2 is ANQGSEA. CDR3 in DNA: TGCAGCGTACGTGGTGCCTACGAGCAGTACTTC. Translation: CSVRGAYEQYF.

CDR3 sequence: CASSQTPSGELFF. In DNA form, the CDR3 reads TGTGCCAGCAGCCAGACTCCTTCCGGGGAGCTGTTTTTT. V gene TRBV3-1 combines with J gene TRBJ2-2, with D unresolved. Germline V gene sequence: CDR1 LGHDT, CDR2 YNNKEL (reference sequence). V shed 3 bases and J shed 6 bases, with 8 bases lying between them. The CDR3 totals 13 residues.

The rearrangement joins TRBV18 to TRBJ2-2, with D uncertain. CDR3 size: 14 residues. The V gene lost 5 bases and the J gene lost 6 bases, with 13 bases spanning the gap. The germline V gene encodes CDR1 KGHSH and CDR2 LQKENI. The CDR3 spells CASSARVDAGELFF. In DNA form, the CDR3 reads TGTGCCAGCTCAGCCCGGGTTGACGCCGGGGAGCTGTTTTTT.

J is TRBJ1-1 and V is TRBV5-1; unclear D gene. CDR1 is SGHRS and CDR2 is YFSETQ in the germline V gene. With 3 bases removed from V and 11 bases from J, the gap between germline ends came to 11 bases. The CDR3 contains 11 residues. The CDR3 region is CASSWNNEAFF. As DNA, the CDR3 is TGCGCCAGCAGCTGGAATAATGAGGCTTTCTTT.

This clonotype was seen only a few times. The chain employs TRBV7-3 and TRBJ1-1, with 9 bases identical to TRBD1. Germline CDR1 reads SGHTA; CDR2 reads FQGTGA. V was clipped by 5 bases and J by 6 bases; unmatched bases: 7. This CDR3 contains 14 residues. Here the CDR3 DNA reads TGTGCCAGCAGCCGGGGGGGACAGGGCGCTGAAGCTTTCTTT. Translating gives CASSRGGQGAEAFF.

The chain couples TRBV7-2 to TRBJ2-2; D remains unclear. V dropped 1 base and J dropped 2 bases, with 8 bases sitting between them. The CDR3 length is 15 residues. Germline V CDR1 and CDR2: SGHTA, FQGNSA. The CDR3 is CASSLEGTNTGELFF. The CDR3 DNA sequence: TGTGCCAGCAGCTTAGAAGGCACAAACACCGGGGAGCTGTTTTTT.

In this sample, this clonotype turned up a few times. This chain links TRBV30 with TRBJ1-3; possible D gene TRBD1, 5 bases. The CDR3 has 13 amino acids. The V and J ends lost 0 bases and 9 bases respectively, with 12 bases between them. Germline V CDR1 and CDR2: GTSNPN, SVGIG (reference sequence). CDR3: CAWSVQTQGTIYF. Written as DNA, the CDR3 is TGTGCCTGGAGTGTACAGACCCAGGGCACCATATATTTT.

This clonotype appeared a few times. The DNA for the CDR3 is TGTGCCAGCAGCCCCGGGACAATTAAAGAGACCCAGTACTTC. Residues: CASSPGTIKETQYF. The V and J genes are TRBV4-2 and TRBJ2-5; D possibly corresponds to TRBD1 (6 bases). Trimming took off 4 bases at V and 3 bases at J, with 12 bases between the two ends. Germline CDR1 LGHNA, CDR2 YNFKEQ. The CDR3 length is 14 residues.

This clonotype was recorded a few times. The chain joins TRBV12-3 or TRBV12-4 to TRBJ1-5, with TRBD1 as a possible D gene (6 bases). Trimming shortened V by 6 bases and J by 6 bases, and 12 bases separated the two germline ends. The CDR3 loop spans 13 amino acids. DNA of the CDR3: TGTGCCAGCAGACGAGGGGGAAGTCAGCCCCAGCATTTT. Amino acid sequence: CASRRGGSQPQHF.